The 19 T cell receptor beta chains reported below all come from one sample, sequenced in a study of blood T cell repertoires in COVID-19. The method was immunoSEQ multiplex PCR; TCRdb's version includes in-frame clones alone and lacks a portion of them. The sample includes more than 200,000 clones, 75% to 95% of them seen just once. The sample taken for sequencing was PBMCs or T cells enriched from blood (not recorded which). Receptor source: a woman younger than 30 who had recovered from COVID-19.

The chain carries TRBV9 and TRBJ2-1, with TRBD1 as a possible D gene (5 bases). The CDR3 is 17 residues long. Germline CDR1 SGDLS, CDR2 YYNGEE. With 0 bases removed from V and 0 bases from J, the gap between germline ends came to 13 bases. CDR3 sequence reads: CASSVVAGIHSYNEQFF. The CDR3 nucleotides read TGTGCCAGCAGCGTAGTAGCAGGGATCCACTCCTACAATGAGCAGTTCTTC.

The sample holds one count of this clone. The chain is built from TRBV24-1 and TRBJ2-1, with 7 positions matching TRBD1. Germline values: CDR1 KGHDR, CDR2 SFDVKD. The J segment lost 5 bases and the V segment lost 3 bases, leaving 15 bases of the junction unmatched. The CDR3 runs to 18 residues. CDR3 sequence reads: CATSDPSPGRGINNEQFF. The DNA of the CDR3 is TGTGCCACCAGTGATCCCTCCCCGGGCAGGGGGATAAACAATGAGCAGTTCTTC.

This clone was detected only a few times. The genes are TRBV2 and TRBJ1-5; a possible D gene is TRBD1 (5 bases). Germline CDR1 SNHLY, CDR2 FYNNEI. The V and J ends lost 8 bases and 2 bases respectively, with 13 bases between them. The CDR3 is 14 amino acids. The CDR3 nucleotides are TGTGCCAGCGGTGTGGGAGGGGGCAATCAGCCCCAGCATTTT. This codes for CASGVGGGNQPQHF.

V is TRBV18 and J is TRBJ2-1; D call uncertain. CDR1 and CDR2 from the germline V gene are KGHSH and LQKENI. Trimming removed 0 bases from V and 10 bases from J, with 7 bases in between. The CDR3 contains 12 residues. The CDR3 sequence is CASSPPISEQFF. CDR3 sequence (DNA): TGTGCCAGCTCACCACCTATCTCCGAGCAGTTCTTC.

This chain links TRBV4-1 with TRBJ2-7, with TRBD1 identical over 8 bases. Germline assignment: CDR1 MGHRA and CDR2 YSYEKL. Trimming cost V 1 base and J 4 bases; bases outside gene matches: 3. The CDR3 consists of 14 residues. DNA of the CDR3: TGCGCCAGCAGCCAAGCCAGGGGGCGTTACGAGCAGTACTTC. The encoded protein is CASSQARGRYEQYF.

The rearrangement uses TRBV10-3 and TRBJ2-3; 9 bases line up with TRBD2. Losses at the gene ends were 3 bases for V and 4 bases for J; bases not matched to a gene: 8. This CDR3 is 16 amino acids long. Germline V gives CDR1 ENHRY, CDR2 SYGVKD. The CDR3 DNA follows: TGTGCCATCAGTGACTCCGTAGCGGGAGCAGCAGATACGCAGTATTTT. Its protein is CAISDSVAGAADTQYF.

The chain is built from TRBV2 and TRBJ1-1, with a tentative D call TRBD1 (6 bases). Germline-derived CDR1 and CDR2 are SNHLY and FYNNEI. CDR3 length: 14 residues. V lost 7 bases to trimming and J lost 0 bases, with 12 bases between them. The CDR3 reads CASIQQGLNTEAFF. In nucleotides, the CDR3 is TGTGCCAGCATCCAACAGGGCTTGAACACTGAAGCTTTCTTT.

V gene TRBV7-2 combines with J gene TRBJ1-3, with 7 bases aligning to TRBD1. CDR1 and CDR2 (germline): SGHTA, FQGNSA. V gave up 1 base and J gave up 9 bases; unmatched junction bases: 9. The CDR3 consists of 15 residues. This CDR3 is CASSLGTGLYGTIYF. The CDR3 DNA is TGTGCCAGCAGCTTAGGGACAGGATTATACGGCACCATATATTTT.

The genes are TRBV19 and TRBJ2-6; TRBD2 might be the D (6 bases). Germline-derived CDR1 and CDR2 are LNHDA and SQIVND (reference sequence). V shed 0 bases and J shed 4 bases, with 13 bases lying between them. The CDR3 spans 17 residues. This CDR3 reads CASSIDVGAGGANVLTF. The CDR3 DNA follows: TGTGCCAGTAGTATAGATGTGGGCGCGGGAGGGGCCAACGTCCTGACTTTC.

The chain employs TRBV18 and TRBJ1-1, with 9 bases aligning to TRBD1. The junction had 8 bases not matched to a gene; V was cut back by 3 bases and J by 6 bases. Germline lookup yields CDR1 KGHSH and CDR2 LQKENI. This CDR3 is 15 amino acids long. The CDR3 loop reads CASSPGQGRGSEAFF. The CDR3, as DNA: TGTGCCAGCTCACCCGGACAGGGGAGAGGGTCTGAAGCTTTCTTT. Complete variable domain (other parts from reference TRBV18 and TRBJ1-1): NAGVMQNPRHLVRRRGQEARLRCSPMKGHSHVYWYRQLPEEGLKFMVYLQKENIIDESGMPKERFSAEFPKEGPSILRIQQVVRGDSAAYFCASSPGQGRGSEAFFGQGTRLTVV.

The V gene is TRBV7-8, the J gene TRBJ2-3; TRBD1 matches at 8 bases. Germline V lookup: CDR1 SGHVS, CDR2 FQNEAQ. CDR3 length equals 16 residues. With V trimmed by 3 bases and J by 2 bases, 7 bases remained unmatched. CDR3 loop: CASSLLHRGFTDTQYF. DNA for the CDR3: TGTGCCAGCAGCTTGCTTCACAGGGGGTTCACAGATACGCAGTATTTT.

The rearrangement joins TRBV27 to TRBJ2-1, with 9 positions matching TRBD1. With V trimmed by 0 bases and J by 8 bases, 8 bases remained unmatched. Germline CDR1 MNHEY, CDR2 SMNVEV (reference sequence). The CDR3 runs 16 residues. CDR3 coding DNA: TGTGCCAGCAGTTTATCATCCGGGACAGGGATCTATGAGCAGTTCTTC. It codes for CASSLSSGTGIYEQFF.

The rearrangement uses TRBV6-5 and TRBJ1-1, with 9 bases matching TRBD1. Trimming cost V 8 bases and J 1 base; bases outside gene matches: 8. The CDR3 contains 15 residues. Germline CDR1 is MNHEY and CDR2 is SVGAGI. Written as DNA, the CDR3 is TGTGCCAGCCGAAGAGACAGGGGGACGAACACTGAAGCTTTCTTT. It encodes CASRRDRGTNTEAFF.

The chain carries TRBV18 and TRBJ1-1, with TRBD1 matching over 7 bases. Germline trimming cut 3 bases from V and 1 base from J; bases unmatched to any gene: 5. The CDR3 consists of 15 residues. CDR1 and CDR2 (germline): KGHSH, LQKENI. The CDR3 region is CASSPYGQANTEAFF. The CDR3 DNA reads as TGTGCCAGCTCACCGTACGGACAGGCGAACACTGAAGCTTTCTTT.

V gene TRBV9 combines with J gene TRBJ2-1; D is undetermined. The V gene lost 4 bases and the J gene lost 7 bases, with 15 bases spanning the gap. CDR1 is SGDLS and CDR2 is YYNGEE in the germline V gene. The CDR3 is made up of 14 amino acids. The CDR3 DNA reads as TGTGCCAGCAGCATATCCCCCCACGGGAATGAGCAGTTCTTC. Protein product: CASSISPHGNEQFF.

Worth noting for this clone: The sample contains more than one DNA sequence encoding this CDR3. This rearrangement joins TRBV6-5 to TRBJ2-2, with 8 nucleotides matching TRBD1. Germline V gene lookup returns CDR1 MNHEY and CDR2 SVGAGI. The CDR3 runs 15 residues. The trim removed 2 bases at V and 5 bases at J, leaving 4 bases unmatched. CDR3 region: CASSYGQGATGELFF. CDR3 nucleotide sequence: TGTGCCAGCAGTTACGGGCAGGGGGCGACCGGGGAGCTGTTTTTT.

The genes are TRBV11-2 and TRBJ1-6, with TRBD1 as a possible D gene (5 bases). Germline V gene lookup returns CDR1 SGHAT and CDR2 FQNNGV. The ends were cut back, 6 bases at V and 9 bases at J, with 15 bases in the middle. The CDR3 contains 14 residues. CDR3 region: CASRPTGVRSPLHF. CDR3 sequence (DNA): TGTGCCAGCAGACCTACGGGGGTTCGTTCACCCCTCCACTTT.

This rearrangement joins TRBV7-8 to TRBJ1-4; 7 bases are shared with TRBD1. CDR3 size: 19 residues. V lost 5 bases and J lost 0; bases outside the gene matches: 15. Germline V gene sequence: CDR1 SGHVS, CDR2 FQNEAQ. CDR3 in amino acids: CASSSRLGTATTTNEKLFF. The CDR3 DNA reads TGTGCCAGCAGCAGTCGGCTAGGGACAGCGACAACAACTAATGAAAAACTGTTTTTT.

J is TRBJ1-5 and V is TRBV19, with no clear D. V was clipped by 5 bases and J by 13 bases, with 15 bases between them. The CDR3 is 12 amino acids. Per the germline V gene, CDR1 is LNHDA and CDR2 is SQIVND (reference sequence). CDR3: CASSLVSREQHF. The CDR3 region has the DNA TGTGCCAGTAGTCTAGTTTCAAGGGAGCAGCATTTT.